This passage covers 9 T cell receptor beta chains from one sample sequenced in a study of tumor-infiltrating lymphocytes in primary liver carcinoma. DNA and RNA were both co-extracted from about 19-30 mg of bulk tissue that had not been sorted. The researchers produced TCR beta cDNA from about 510 ng total RNA with a constant-region primer. Libraries for TCR beta were built through three nested multiplex PCR rounds, which together made up a slightly modified ARM-PCR procedure. The study ran its first two PCR rounds for nine to ten cycles each, using TRBV1-TRBV30 forward primers and a C-beta reverse primer. TCRdb passed the multiplex PCR reads through MiXCR, listing each CDR3 protein once. The sample lists around 29,000 distinct CDR3 sequences, roughly four fifths occurring once. Material for sequencing was liver tumor tissue from sampling region 5. Subset of the sample: tumor region T5, tumor centre. These receptors were obtained from a man aged 35 to 55 with primary liver carcinoma and hepatitis B virus infection.

This clonotype has just a few counts. One end of the junction is discordant with germline, which a read error may explain. This rearrangement joins TRBV4-1 to TRBJ1-4, with a weak D call TRBD1 (5 bases). The CDR3 spans 14 residues. The germline V gene has CDR1 MGHRA and CDR2 YSYEKL. CDR3 sequence (DNA): TGCGCTAGCAGCCAGGGTGACAGTATCGAAAAAGTGTTTTTT. Protein: CASSQGDSIEKVFF.

Concerning this clonotype itself: A junction boundary mismatches the germline segment, possibly from a read error. The chain has TRBV5-1 and TRBJ2-3, with D perhaps given as TRBD1 or TRBD2 (5 bases each). The CDR3 totals 14 residues. Germline V gene data show CDR1 as SGHRS and CDR2 as YFSETQ. Written as DNA, the CDR3 is TGCACCAGTAGCTTGGGGGTGCACACAGATACGCAGTATTTT. As protein: CTSSLGVHTDTQYF.

Here the CDR3 DNA reads TGTGCCAGCAGTCCTTTTAGCTCTGGAAGTACCATATATTTT. It specifies CASSPFSSGSTIYF. The chain has TRBV12-3 or TRBV12-4 and TRBJ1-3; no reliable D call. This CDR3 is built from 14 residues. V was pared by 5 bases and J by 10 bases, with 18 bases between.

Points on this clonotype: Here the CDR3 omits its conserved ending phenylalanine or tryptophan, so a read error is the likely source. The chain uses TRBV6-6 and TRBJ2-1, with 11 bases identical to TRBD2. The CDR3 length is 17 residues. Germline assignment: CDR1 MNHNY and CDR2 SVGAGI (reference sequence). CDR3 residues: CVSSYSTSGNSYNEQFS. The CDR3 region has the DNA TGTGTCAGCAGTTACTCGACTAGCGGGAACTCCTACAATGAGCAGTTCTCC.

The sample holds one count of this clonotype. In this CDR3 the conserved last residue, phenylalanine or tryptophan, is missing, so a read error is likely. The chain has TRBV4-3 and TRBJ2-7, with unresolved D. This CDR3 is built from 14 residues. Trimming removed 0 bases at V and 4 bases at J, with 10 bases between. CDR1 and CDR2 (germline): LGHNA, YSLEER. The CDR3 here is CASSQESSTYEQYI. The CDR3 DNA follows: TGCGCCAGCAGCCAAGAAAGCTCCACATACGAGCAGTACATC.

Of note for this clonotype: At one boundary the junction diverges from the germline segment, which might be a read error. The J gene is TRBJ2-2, the V gene TRBV6-2 or TRBV6-3; TRBD2 agrees at 14 bases. Per germline, CDR1 MNHEY and CDR2 SVGEGT. The CDR3 consists of 16 residues. For the CDR3, the DNA is TGTGCCAGCACCCAGCGACTAGCGGGAGGGCCCGGGGACCTGTTTTTT. As protein: CASTQRLAGGPGDLFF.

V and J are TRBV5-6 and TRBJ2-7; D remains ambiguous. The CDR3 runs 14 residues. CDR1 is SGHDT and CDR2 is YYEEEE in the germline V gene. V dropped 4 bases and J dropped 5 bases, with 16 bases sitting between them. CDR3 amino acids: CASSLLGSLHEQYF. The CDR3 nucleotides read TGTGCCAGCAGCCTCCTGGGCAGCCTACACGAGCAGTACTTC.

As to this clonotype: Because it lacks the conserved phenylalanine or tryptophan at the end, this CDR3 is likely a read error. The DNA is omitted, as the CDR3 cannot be located on it reliably, and the CDR3 follows TCRdb's listing. This chain links TRBV11-2 with TRBJ2-1; the table's D call, TRBD2, has no DNA check behind it. Inclusive of both ends, the CDR3 amounts to 14 amino acids. CDR1 and CDR2 (germline): SGHAT, FQNNGV. This chain's CDR3 is CVSSLYRLVSEQLI.

About this clonotype: Germline and junction disagree at one end, which may indicate a read error. The chain is built from TRBV10-2 and TRBJ2-7, with D perhaps matching TRBD1 (5 bases). The CDR3 covers 15 residues. Germline V gene data show CDR1 as WSHSY and CDR2 as SAAADI. CDR3 sequence: CASKPGQGAIYVQYF. DNA of the CDR3: TGCGCCAGCAAGCCTGGACAAGGGGCGATCTACGTGCAGTACTTC.